Listed below are T cell receptor beta chains from one sample, sequenced in a study of shared clonotypes between healthy human individuals. Clones were sequenced by immunoSEQ multiplex PCR, and TCRdb holds only the in-frame ones, with some missing. Of just over 2,000,000 clones in the sample, approximately 95% were seen once. The specimen was naive CD4+ T cells sorted from blood. Receptors originate from a man aged 18 to 29 in good health. Both conserved end residues are part of each CDR3. D genes are given only for firm matches. A clone size is listed for some rows: how often the clone was seen (once, few, many), or a class if it is expanded.

CDR3 protein	CDR3 DNA	clone size	V gene	J gene	D gene
CASSRGTSGSGELFF	TGTGCCAGCAGCCGAGGGACTAGCGGGAGCGGGGAGCTGTTTTTT	-	TRBV6-5	TRBJ2-2	TRBD2
CALTRDGGELFF	TGTGCCCTTACCCGGGACGGGGGGGAGCTGTTTTTT	few	TRBV30	TRBJ2-2	-
CATSPQGASSNYGYTF	TGTGCCACCAGCCCCCAGGGGGCTTCTTCTAACTATGGCTACACCTTC	once	TRBV15	TRBJ1-2	TRBD1
CASSLISVRGNTEAFF	TGTGCCAGCAGCTTAATAAGCGTGCGGGGGAACACTGAAGCTTTCTTT	-	TRBV11-2	TRBJ1-1	-
CASSLQGYEQYF	TGTGCCAGCAGCTTACAGGGTTACGAGCAGTACTTC	-	TRBV7-9	TRBJ2-7	-
CASSLLGQPNQPQHF	TGTGCCAGCAGTTTATTAGGACAGCCCAATCAGCCCCAGCATTTT	-	TRBV27	TRBJ1-5	-
CAWSEGSSSKFF	TGTGCCTGGAGTGAGGGGTCTAGCAGCAAGTTCTTC	-	TRBV30	TRBJ2-1	-
CASSMIGAGNQPQHF	TGTGCCAGTAGTATGATCGGAGCCGGCAATCAGCCCCAGCATTTT	-	TRBV19	TRBJ1-5	-
CASSTGTSLNNEQFF	TGTGCCAGCAGCACGGGGACTAGCCTTAACAATGAGCAGTTCTTC	-	TRBV11-2	TRBJ2-1	TRBD2
CASSSGGSFYEQYF	TGTGCCAGCAGCTCCGGCGGGAGTTTTTACGAGCAGTACTTC	-	TRBV11-2	TRBJ2-7	TRBD2
CASHGGPTQETQYF	TGTGCCAGCCACGGGGGGCCCACACAAGAGACCCAGTACTTC	-	TRBV6-5	TRBJ2-5	-
CSVERTYEAFF	TGCAGCGTTGAACGGACCTATGAAGCTTTCTTT	-	TRBV29-1	TRBJ1-1	-
CASSLGGRNTEAFF	TGTGCCAGCAGCTTGGGAGGGAGGAACACTGAAGCTTTCTTT	-	TRBV5-6	TRBJ1-1	-
CASSERGIRRAPNTGELFF	TGTGCCAGCAGTGAAAGGGGGATAAGGCGCGCCCCGAACACCGGGGAGCTGTTTTTT	-	TRBV2	TRBJ2-2	-
CAISAGAGAATDTQYF	TGTGCCATCAGTGCCGGCGCGGGAGCCGCCACAGATACGCAGTATTTT	-	TRBV10-3	TRBJ2-3	TRBD2
CASSPSPGAGNTIYF	TGTGCCAGCTCACCATCCCCAGGGGCTGGAAACACCATATATTTT	-	TRBV18	TRBJ1-3	-
CASSLDRVDEQFF	TGTGCCAGCAGCTTAGATCGGGTAGATGAGCAGTTCTTC	-	TRBV7-8	TRBJ2-1	-
CASSRLASVYGYTF	TGCGCCAGCAGCCGCCTGGCCTCCGTCTATGGCTACACCTTC	-	TRBV4-3	TRBJ1-2	-
CASRITGTASNEQFF	TGTGCCAGCAGGATAACCGGGACAGCCTCCAATGAGCAGTTCTTC	few	TRBV6-5	TRBJ2-1	TRBD1
CASSDGQGVNTIYF	TGCGCCAGCAGTGACGGCCAGGGGGTTAACACCATATATTTT	once	TRBV10-1	TRBJ1-3	TRBD1
CASSQGVSNQPQHF	TGTGCCAGCAGCCAAGGGGTTAGCAATCAGCCCCAGCATTTT	-	TRBV6-5	TRBJ1-5	-
CASSSRGPEAFF	TGTGCCAGCAGCTCCAGGGGGCCTGAAGCTTTCTTT	-	TRBV7-2	TRBJ1-1	TRBD1
CAWTKGGSGYTF	TGTGCCTGGACCAAAGGGGGATCTGGCTACACCTTC	-	TRBV30	TRBJ1-2	-
CASSSAGGSTEAFF	TGTGCCAGCTCGTCTGCAGGGGGTAGCACTGAAGCTTTCTTT	-	TRBV18	TRBJ1-1	TRBD1
CASSLPTGGSTEAFF	TGTGCCAGCAGCCTTCCGACAGGGGGGAGCACTGAAGCTTTCTTT	-	TRBV6-1	TRBJ1-1	TRBD1
CAISESGGHTGELFF	TGTGCCATCAGTGAAAGCGGGGGGCACACCGGGGAGCTGTTTTTT	-	TRBV10-3	TRBJ2-2	TRBD2
CASSRDSGTGISYEQYF	TGCGCCAGCAGCCGCGACTCCGGGACAGGGATTTCCTACGAGCAGTACTTC	-	TRBV4-1	TRBJ2-7	TRBD1
CASSQSNTIYF	TGTGCCAGCAGCCAAAGCAACACCATATATTTT	-	TRBV5-6	TRBJ1-3	-
CASSANRGQGINEKLFF	TGTGCCAGCAGCGCGAATAGGGGACAGGGGATTAATGAAAAACTGTTTTTT	-	TRBV11-2	TRBJ1-4	TRBD1
CASSLSGTGRNYGYTF	TGTGCCAGCAGTTTATCCGGGACAGGGAGGAACTATGGCTACACCTTC	-	TRBV27	TRBJ1-2	TRBD1
CASSLAGGRYEQYF	TGTGCCAGCAGTCTAGCGGGAGGACGTTACGAGCAGTACTTC	-	TRBV11-2	TRBJ2-7	TRBD2
CASSLQAYGYTF	TGTGCCAGCAGCTTACAAGCTTATGGCTACACCTTC	-	TRBV11-2	TRBJ1-2	-
CASSQGMWSYEQYF	TGTGCCAGCAGCCAGGGAATGTGGTCCTACGAGCAGTACTTC	once	TRBV14	TRBJ2-7	-
CASSFNTVRSSYEQYF	TGCGCCAGCAGCTTCAATACTGTTAGGAGCTCCTACGAGCAGTACTTC	-	TRBV5-1	TRBJ2-7	-
CASSQGQRGGEEQYF	TGTGCCAGCAGCCAGGGTCAGCGGGGGGGCGAGGAGCAGTACTTC	-	TRBV4-2	TRBJ2-7	TRBD2
CASRYRTGDEQYF	TGTGCCAGCAGATATAGGACAGGGGACGAGCAGTACTTC	-	TRBV6-5	TRBJ2-7	TRBD1
CASSFPDRGGYTF	TGTGCCAGCAGTTTCCCGGACAGGGGAGGCTACACCTTC	-	TRBV6-6	TRBJ1-2	TRBD1
CAWERGINTEAFF	TGTGCCTGGGAGAGGGGTATAAACACTGAAGCTTTCTTT	-	TRBV30	TRBJ1-1	-
CASSDRTGGYNEKLFF	TGTGCCAGCAGTGATCGGACGGGGGGTTATAATGAAAAACTGTTTTTT	-	TRBV6-1	TRBJ1-4	-
CASSLLLDSPLHF	TGTGCCAGCAGTCTACTCTTGGATTCACCCCTCCACTTT	-	TRBV2	TRBJ1-6	-
CASVLPGTSNGYTF	TGTGCTAGTGTCCTTCCCGGGACAAGTAATGGCTACACCTTC	few	TRBV12-5	TRBJ1-2	-
CRDPRPETQYF	TGCAGGGATCCGCGCCCAGAGACCCAGTACTTC	-	TRBV20-1	TRBJ2-5	-
CASRPPMRYEQYF	TGTGCCAGCAGACCCCCCATGAGGTACGAGCAGTACTTC	-	TRBV27	TRBJ2-7	-
CASSGTSVASGGYTF	TGTGCCAGCAGCGGAACATCAGTGGCCAGTGGGGGCTACACCTTC	once	TRBV7-2	TRBJ1-2	-
CAWSNGATNEKLFF	TGTGCCTGGTCTAATGGAGCAACTAATGAAAAACTGTTTTTT	-	TRBV30	TRBJ1-4	-
CASKEYGNEQFF	TGTGCCAGCAAGGAGTACGGAAATGAGCAGTTCTTC	-	TRBV6-4	TRBJ2-1	-
CATSRDGTADSPLHF	TGTGCCACCAGCAGAGATGGAACAGCCGATTCACCCCTCCACTTT	-	TRBV15	TRBJ1-6	-
CASSPPGWDPGQETQYF	TGTGCCAGCTCACCACCAGGTTGGGACCCGGGGCAAGAGACCCAGTACTTC	-	TRBV18	TRBJ2-5	-
CASSLAGGWSGNTIYF	TGTGCCAGCAGCTTAGCGGGGGGTTGGTCTGGAAACACCATATATTTT	-	TRBV7-2	TRBJ1-3	-
CATSKTVGDEAFF	TGTGCCACCAGCAAGACGGTCGGGGACGAAGCTTTCTTT	once	TRBV15	TRBJ1-1	-
CAWIEKKGAKGFYGYTF	TGTGCCTGGATTGAAAAAAAGGGGGCGAAGGGATTCTATGGCTACACCTTC	-	TRBV30	TRBJ1-2	TRBD1
CASSKQADTQYF	TGTGCCAGCAGCAAACAGGCAGATACGCAGTATTTT	once	TRBV9	TRBJ2-3	-
CASSIALWGASGYEQYF	TGTGCCAGTAGTATTGCTTTATGGGGGGCGTCTGGCTACGAGCAGTACTTC	once	TRBV19	TRBJ2-7	-